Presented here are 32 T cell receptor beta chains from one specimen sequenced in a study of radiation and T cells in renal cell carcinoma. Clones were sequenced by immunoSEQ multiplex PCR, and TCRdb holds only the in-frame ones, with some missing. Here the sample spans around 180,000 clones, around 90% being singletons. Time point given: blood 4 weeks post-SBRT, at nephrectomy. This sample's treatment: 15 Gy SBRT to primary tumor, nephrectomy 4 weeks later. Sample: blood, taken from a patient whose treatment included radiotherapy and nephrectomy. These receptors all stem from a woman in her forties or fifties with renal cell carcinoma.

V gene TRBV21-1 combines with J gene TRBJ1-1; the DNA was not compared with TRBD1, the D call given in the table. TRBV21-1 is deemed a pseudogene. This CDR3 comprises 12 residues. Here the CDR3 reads CASKIQGSVAFF. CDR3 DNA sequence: TGTGCCAGCAAGATTCAGGGTTCAGTCGCTTTCTTT.

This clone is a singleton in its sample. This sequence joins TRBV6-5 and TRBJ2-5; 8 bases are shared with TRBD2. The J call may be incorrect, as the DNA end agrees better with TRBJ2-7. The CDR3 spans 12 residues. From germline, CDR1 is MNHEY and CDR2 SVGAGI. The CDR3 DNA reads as TGTGCCAGCAGTGGACTAGCTTACGAGCAGTACTTC. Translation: CASSGLAYEQYF.

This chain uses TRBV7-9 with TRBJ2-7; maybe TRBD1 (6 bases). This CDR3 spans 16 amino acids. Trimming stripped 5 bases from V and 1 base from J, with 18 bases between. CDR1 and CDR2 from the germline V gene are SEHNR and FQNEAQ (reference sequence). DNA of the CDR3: TGTGCCAGCAGCCCCGTCAGGGGTATTGAGTCCTACGAGCAGTACTTC. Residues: CASSPVRGIESYEQYF.

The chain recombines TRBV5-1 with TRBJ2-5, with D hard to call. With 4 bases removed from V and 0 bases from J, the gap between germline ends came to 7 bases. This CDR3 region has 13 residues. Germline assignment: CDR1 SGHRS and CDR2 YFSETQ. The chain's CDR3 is CASSESYQETQYF. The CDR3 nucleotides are TGCGCCAGCAGCGAGTCGTACCAAGAGACCCAGTACTTC.

In DNA form, the CDR3 reads TGTGCCAGTACACAGGGGGGTTACACTGAAGCTTTCTTT. This sequence encodes CASTQGGYTEAFF. This sequence joins TRBV19 and TRBJ1-1, with 8 bases that match TRBD1. V trimming: 7 bases; J trimming: 3 bases; junction bases outside the gene matches: 4. From germline, CDR1 is LNHDA and CDR2 SQIVND (reference sequence). The CDR3 extends over 13 amino acids.

The CDR3 coding sequence is TGTGCCAGCAGCTCGAGCTCCTACAATGAGCAGTTCTTC. Translated: CASSSSSYNEQFF. This chain joins TRBV2 and TRBJ2-1; D call uncertain. This CDR3 is built from 13 residues. Looked up from germline, CDR1 is SNHLY and CDR2 is FYNNEI. V shed 6 bases and J shed 0 bases, with 6 bases lying between them.

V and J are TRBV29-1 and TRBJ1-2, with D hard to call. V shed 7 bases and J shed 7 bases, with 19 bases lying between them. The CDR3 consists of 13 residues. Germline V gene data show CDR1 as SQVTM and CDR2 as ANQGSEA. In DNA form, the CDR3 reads TGCAGCGCCGGAACTGGGCCGTGGGGTGGCTACACCTTC. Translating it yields CSAGTGPWGGYTF.

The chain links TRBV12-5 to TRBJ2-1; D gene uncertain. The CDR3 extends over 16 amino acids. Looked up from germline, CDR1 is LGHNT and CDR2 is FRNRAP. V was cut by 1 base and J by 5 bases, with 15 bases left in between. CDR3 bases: TGTGCTAGTGGTTTGGGAAAGATAGGCGGAGACAATGAGCAGTTCTTC. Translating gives CASGLGKIGGDNEQFF.

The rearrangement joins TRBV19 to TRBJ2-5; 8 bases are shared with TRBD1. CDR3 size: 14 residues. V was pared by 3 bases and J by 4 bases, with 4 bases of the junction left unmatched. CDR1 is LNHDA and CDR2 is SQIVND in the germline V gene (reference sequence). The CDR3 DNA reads TGTGCCAGTAGTATGACAGGGGCCCGAGAGACCCAGTACTTC. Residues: CASSMTGARETQYF.

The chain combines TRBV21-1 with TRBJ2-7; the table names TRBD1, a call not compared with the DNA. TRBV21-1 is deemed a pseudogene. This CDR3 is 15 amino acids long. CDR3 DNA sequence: TGTGCCAGCAGCAAATCAAGGACAGACACCTACGAGCAGTACTTC. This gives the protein CASSKSRTDTYEQYF.

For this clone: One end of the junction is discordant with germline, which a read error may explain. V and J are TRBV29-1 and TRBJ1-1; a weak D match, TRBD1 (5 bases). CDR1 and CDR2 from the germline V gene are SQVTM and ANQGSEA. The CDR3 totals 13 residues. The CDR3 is CSVEARVNSEAFF. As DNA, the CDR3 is TGCAGCGTTGAGGCCAGGGTGAACAGTGAAGCTTTCTTT.

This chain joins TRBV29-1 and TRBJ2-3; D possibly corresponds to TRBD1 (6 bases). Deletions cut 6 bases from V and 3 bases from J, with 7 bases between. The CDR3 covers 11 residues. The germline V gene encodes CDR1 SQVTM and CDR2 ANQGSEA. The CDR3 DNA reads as TGCAGCGTAGGACAGACAGATACGCAGTATTTT. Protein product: CSVGQTDTQYF.

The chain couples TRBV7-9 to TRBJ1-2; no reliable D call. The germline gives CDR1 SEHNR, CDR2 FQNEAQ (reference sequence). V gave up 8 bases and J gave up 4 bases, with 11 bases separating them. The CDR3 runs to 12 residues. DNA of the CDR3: TGTGCCAGCGAACGGAACCGCTATGGCTACACCTTC. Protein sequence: CASERNRYGYTF.

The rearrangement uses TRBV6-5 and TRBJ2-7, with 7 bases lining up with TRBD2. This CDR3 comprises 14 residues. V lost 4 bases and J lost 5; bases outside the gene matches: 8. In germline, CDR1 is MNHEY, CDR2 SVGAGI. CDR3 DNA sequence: TGTGCCAGCAGTTCCCCGGGCCGGGGGGACGAGCAGTACTTC. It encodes CASSSPGRGDEQYF.

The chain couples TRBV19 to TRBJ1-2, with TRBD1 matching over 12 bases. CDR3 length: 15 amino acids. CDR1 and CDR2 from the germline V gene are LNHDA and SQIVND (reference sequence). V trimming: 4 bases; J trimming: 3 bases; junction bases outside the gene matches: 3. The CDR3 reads CASSTGTGGDYGYTF. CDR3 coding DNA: TGTGCCAGTAGTACAGGGACAGGGGGCGACTATGGCTACACCTTC. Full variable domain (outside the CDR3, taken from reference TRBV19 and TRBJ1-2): DGGITQSPKYLFRKEGQNVTLSCEQNLNHDAMYWYRQDPGQGLRLIYYSQIVNDFQKGDIAEGYSVSREKKESFPLTVTSAQKNPTAFYLCASSTGTGGDYGYTFGSGTRLTVV.

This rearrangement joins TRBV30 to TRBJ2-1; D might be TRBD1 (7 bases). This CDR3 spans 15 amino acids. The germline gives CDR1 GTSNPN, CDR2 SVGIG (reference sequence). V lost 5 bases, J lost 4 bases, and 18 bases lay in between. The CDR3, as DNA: TGTGCCTGGGACGAGGGGGCGGGGTTATACAATGAGCAGTTCTTC. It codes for CAWDEGAGLYNEQFF. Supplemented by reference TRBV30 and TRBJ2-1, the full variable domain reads SQTIHQWPATLVQPVGSPLSLECTVEGTSNPNLYWYRQAAGRGLQLLFYSVGIGQISSEVPQNLSASRPQDRQFILSSKKLLLSDSGFYLCAWDEGAGLYNEQFFGPGTRLTVL.

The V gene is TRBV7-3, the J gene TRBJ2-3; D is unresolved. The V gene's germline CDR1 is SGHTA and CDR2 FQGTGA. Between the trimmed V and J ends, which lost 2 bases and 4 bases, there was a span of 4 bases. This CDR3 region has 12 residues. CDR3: CASSLAPDTQYF. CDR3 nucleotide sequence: TGTGCCAGCAGCTTAGCGCCAGATACGCAGTATTTT.

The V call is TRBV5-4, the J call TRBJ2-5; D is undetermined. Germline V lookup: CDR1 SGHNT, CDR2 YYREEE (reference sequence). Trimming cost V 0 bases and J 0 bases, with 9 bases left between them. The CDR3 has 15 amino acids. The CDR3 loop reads CASSLGPPYQETQYF. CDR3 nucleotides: TGTGCCAGCAGCTTGGGCCCGCCGTACCAAGAGACCCAGTACTTC.

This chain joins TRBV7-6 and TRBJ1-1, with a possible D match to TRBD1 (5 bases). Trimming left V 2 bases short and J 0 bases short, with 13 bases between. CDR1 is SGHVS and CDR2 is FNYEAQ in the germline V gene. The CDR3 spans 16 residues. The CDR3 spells CASSLRPRGVNTEAFF. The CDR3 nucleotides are TGTGCCAGCAGCTTAAGGCCCCGAGGGGTGAACACTGAAGCTTTCTTT.

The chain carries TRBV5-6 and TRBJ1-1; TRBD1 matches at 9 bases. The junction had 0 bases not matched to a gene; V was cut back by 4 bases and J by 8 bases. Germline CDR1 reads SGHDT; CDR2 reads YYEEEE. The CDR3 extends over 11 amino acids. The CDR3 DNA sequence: TGTGCCAGCAGCGGACAGGGGGAAGCTTTCTTT. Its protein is CASSGQGEAFF.

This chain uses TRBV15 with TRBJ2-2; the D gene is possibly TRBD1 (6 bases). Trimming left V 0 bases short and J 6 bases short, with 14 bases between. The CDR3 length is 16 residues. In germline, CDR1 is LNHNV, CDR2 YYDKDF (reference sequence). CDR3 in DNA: TGTGCCACCAGCAGAGAAACTCCTGGGGGCCCCGGGGAGCTGTTTTTT. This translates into CATSRETPGGPGELFF.

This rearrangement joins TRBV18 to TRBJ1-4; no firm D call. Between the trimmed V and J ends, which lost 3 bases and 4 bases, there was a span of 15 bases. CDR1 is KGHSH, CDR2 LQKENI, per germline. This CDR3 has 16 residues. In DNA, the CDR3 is TGTGCCAGCTCACCTCTTACCGGCGGCCGTAATGAAAAACTGTTTTTT. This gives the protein CASSPLTGGRNEKLFF.

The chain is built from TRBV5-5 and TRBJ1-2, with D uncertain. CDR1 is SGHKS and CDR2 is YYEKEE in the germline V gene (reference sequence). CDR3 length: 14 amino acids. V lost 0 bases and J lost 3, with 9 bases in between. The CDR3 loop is CASSLDGRYYGYTF. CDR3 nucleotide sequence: TGTGCCAGCAGCTTGGACGGACGGTACTATGGCTACACCTTC. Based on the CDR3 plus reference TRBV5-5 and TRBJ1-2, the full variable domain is DAGVTQSPTHLIKTRGQQVTLRCSPISGHKSVSWYQQVLGQGPQFIFQYYEKEERGRGNFPDRFSARQFPNYSSELNVNALLLGDSALYLCASSLDGRYYGYTFGSGTRLTVV.

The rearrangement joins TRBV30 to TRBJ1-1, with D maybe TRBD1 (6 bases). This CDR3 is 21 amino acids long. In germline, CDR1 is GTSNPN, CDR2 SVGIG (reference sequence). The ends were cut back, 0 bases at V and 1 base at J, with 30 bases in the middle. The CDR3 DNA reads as TGTGCCTGGAGTGTCCTCATAGCGTGGGGGCAAAGAAAACAGGGGAACACTGAAGCTTTCTTT. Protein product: CAWSVLIAWGQRKQGNTEAFF.

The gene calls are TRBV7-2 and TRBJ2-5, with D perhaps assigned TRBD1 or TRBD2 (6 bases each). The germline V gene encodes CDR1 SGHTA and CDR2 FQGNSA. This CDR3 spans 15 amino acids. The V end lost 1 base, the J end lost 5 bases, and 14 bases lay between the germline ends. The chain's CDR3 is CASSLEGGGWETQYF. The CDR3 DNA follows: TGTGCCAGCAGCTTAGAGGGGGGAGGTTGGGAGACCCAGTACTTC.

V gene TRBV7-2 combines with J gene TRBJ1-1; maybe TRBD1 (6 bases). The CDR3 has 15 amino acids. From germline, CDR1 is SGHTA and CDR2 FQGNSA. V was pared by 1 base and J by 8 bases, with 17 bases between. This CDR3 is CASSLVPVPGTEAFF. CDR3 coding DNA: TGTGCCAGCAGCTTAGTACCGGTGCCGGGGACAGAAGCTTTCTTT. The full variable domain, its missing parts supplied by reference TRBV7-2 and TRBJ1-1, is GAGVSQSPSNKVTEKGKDVELRCDPISGHTALYWYRQSLGQGLEFLIYFQGNSAPDKSGLPSDRFSAERTGGSVSTLTIQRTQQEDSAVYLCASSLVPVPGTEAFFGQGTRLTVV.

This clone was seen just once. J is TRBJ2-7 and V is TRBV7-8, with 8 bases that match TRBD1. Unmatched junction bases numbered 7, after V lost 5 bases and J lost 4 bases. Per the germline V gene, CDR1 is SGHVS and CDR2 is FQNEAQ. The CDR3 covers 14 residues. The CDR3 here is CASSIQGAVYEQYF. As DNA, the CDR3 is TGTGCCAGCAGCATCCAGGGGGCGGTTTACGAGCAGTACTTC.

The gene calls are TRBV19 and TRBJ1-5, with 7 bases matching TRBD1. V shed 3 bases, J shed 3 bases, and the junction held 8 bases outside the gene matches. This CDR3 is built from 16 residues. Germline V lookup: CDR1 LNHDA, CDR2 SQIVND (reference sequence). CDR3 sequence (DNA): TGTGCCAGTAGTATCCTCCGGGACAGAATCAATCAGCCCCAGCATTTT. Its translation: CASSILRDRINQPQHF.

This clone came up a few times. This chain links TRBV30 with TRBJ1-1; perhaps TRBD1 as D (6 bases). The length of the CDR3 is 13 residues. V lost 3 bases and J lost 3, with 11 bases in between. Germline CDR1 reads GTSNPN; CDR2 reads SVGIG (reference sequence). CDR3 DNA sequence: TGTGCCTGGAGAGCCAACAGGGACACTGAAGCTTTCTTT. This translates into CAWRANRDTEAFF.

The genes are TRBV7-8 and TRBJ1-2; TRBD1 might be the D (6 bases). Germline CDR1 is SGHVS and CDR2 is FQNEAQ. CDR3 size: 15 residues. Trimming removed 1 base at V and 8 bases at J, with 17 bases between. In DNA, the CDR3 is TGTGCCAGCAGCTTAGACGGGCAGGGGTTAAGAGGCTACACCTTC. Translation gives CASSLDGQGLRGYTF.

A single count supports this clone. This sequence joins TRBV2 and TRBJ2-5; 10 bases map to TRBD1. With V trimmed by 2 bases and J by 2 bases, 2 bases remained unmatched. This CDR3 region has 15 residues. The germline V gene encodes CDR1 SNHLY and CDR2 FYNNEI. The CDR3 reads CASSEWDRGQETQYF. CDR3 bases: TGTGCCAGCAGTGAATGGGACAGGGGACAAGAGACCCAGTACTTC.

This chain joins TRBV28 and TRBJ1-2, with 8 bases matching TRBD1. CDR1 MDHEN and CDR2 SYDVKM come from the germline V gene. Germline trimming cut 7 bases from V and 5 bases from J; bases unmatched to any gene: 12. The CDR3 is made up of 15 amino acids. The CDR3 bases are TGTGCCAGCACCCAAAGGCTGACAGGGGAGTATGGCTACACCTTC. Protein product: CASTQRLTGEYGYTF.